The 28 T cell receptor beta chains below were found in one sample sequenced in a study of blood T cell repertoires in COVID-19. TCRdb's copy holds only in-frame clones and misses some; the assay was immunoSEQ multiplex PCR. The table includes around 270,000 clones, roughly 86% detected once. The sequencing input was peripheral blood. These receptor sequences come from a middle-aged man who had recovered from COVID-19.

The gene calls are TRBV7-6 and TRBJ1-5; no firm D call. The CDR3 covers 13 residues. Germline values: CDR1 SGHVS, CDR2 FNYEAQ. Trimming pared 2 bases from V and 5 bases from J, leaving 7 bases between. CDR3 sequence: CASSLKGDQPQHF. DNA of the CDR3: TGTGCCAGCAGCTTAAAGGGAGATCAGCCCCAGCATTTT.

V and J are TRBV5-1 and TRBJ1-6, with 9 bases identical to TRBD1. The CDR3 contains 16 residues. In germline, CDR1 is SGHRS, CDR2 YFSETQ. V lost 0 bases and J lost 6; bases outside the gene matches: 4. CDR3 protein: CASSLVTGQGNSPLHF. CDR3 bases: TGCGCCAGCAGCTTGGTTACGGGACAGGGTAATTCACCCCTCCACTTT.

The CDR3 DNA reads as TGTGCCAGCAAAGCCTTACAGGGGGCGAGATACGAGCAGTACTTC. It is translated as CASKALQGARYEQYF. This chain joins TRBV5-8 and TRBJ2-7; TRBD1 aligns across 9 bases. Germline trimming cut 6 bases from V and 4 bases from J; bases unmatched to any gene: 11. Germline V gives CDR1 SGHTS, CDR2 YDEGEE. The CDR3 length is 15 residues.

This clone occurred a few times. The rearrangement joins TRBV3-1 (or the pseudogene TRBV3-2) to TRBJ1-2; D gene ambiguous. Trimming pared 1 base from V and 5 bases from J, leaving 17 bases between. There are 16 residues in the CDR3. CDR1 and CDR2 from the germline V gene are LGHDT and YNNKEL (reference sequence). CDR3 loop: CASSQVLSADTYGYTF. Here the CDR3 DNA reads TGTGCCAGCAGCCAAGTCTTGTCGGCAGACACTTATGGCTACACCTTC.

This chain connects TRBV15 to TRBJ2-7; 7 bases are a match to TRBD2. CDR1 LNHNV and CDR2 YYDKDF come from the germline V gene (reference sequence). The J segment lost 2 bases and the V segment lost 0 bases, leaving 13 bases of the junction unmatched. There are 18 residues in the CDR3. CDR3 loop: CATSRDNPVGLPTYEQYF. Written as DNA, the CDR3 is TGTGCCACCAGCAGAGATAATCCAGTGGGACTACCCACCTACGAGCAGTACTTC.

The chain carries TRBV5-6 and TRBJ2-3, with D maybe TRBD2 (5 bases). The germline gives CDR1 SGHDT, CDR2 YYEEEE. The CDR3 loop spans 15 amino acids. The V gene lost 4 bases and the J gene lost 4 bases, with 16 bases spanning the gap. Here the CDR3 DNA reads TGTGCCAGCAGCAGGTCCCGGAGGAGGCCAGATACGCAGTATTTT. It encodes CASSRSRRRPDTQYF.

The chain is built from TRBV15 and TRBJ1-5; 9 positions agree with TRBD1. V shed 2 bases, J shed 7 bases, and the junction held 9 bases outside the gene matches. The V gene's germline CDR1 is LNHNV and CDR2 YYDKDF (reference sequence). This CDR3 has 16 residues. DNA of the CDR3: TGTGCCACCAGCAGACCCTTACAGGGGGCCGCCCAGCCCCAGCATTTT. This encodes CATSRPLQGAAQPQHF.

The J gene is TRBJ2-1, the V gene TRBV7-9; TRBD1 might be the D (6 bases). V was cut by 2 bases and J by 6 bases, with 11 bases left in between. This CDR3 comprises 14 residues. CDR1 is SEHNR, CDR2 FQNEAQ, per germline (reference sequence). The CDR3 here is CASSLTGFINEQFF. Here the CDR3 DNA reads TGTGCCAGCAGCTTAACAGGGTTCATCAATGAGCAGTTCTTC. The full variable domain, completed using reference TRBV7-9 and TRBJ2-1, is DTGVSQNPRHKITKRGQNVTFRCDPISEHNRLYWYRQTLGQGPEFLTYFQNEAQLEKSRLLSDRFSAERPKGSFSTLEIQRTEQGDSAMYLCASSLTGFINEQFFGPGTRLTVL.

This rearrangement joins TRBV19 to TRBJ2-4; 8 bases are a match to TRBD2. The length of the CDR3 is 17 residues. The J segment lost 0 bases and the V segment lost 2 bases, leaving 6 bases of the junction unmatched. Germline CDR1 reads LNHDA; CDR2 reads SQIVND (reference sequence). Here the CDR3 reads CASSIWSGGAAKNIQYF. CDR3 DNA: TGTGCCAGTAGTATATGGAGCGGGGGTGCAGCCAAAAACATTCAGTACTTC.

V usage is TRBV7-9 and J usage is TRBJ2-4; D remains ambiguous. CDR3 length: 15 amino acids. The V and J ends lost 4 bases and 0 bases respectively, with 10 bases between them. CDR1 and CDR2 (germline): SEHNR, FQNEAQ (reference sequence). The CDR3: CASSSRHLAKNIQYF. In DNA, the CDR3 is TGTGCCAGCAGCTCCCGACACCTAGCCAAAAACATTCAGTACTTC.

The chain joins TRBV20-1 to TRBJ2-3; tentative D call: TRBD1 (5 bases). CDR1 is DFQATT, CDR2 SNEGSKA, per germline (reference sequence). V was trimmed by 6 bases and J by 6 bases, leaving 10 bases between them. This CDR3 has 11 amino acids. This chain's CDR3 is CSAPRVDTQYF. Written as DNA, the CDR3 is TGCAGTGCCCCCAGGGTGGATACGCAGTATTTT.

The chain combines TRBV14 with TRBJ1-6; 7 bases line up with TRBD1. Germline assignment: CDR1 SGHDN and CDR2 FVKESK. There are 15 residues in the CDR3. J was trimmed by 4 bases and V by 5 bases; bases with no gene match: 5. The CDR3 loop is CASSWGTAYNSPLHF. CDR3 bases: TGTGCCAGCAGCTGGGGGACAGCATATAATTCACCCCTCCACTTT.

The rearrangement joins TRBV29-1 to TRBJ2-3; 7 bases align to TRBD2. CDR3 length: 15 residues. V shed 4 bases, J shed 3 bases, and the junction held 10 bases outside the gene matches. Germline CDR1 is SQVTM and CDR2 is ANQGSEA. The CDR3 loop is CSVVGGPMETDTQYF. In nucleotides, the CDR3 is TGCAGCGTTGTGGGAGGGCCTATGGAGACAGATACGCAGTATTTT.

Here the CDR3 reads CASTRMGQGGTF. CDR3 bases: TGTGCCAGCACCAGAATGGGACAGGGGGGGACCTTC. V usage is TRBV2 and J usage is TRBJ1-2, with TRBD1 matching 11 bases. Germline values: CDR1 SNHLY, CDR2 FYNNEI. The CDR3 loop spans 12 amino acids. J gave up 14 bases and V 7 bases, and 9 bases lay outside the gene matches.

The CDR3 here is CASSLRGTLYQETQYF. CDR3 sequence (DNA): TGTGCCAGCAGCTTACGGGGGACCCTGTACCAAGAGACCCAGTACTTC. The V and J genes are TRBV7-8 and TRBJ2-5, with D possibly TRBD2 on 6 matching bases. The CDR3 covers 16 residues. V dropped 2 bases and J dropped 0 bases, with 13 bases sitting between them. CDR1 is SGHVS, CDR2 FQNEAQ, per germline.

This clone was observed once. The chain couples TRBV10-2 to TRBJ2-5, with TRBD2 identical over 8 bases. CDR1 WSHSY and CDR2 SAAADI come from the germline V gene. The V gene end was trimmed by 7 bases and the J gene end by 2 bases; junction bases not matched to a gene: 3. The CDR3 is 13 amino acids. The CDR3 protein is CASKRGIQETQYF. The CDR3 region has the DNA TGCGCCAGCAAGCGGGGGATACAAGAGACCCAGTACTTC.

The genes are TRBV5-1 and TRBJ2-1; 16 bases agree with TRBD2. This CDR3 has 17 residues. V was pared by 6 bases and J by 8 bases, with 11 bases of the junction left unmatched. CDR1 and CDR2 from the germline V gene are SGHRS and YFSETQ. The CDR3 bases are TGCGCCAGCACGACTGGGACTAGCGGGAGGGCCTGGGATGAGCAGTTCTTC. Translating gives CASTTGTSGRAWDEQFF.

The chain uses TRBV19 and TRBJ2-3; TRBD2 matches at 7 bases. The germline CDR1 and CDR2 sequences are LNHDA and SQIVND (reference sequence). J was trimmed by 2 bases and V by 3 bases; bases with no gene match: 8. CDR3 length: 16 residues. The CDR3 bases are TGTGCCAGTAGTATTGGGGGGGTCCCCCCCACAGATACGCAGTATTTT. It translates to CASSIGGVPPTDTQYF.

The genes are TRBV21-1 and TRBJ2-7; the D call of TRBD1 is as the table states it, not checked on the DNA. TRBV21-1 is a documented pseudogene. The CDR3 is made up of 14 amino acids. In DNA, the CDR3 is TGTGCCAGCAGCCGTCTCCGGGACAGGGTATTTAAGTACTTC. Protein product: CASSRLRDRVFKYF.

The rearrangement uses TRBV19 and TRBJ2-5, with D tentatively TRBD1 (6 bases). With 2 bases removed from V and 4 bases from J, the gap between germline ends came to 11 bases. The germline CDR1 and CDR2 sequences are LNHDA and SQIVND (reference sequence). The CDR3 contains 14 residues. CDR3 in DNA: TGTGCCAGTAGTATAACAGGGCTAAGAGAGACCCAGTACTTC. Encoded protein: CASSITGLRETQYF.

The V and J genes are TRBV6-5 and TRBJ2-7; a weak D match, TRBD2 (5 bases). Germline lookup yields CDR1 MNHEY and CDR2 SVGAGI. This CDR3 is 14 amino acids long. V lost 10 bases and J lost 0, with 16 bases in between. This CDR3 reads CATRRGAVSYEQYF. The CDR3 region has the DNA TGTGCCACCCGACGGGGAGCGGTCTCCTACGAGCAGTACTTC.

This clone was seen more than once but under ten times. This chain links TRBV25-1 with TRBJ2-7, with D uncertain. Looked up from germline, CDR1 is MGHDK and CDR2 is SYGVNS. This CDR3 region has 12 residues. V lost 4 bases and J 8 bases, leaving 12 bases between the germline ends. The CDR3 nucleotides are TGTGCCAGCAGTGGGCTAGGTGAGAAGCAGTACTTC. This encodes CASSGLGEKQYF.

CDR3: CASSRDRNSPLHF. The CDR3 bases are TGTGCCAGCAGCCGGGACAGGAATTCACCCCTCCACTTT. The J gene is TRBJ1-6, the V gene TRBV2; 8 bases align to TRBD1. The length of the CDR3 is 13 residues. Germline lookup yields CDR1 SNHLY and CDR2 FYNNEI. V dropped 6 bases and J dropped 7; count of bases not matched to a gene: 2. The full variable domain, with the rest looked up from reference TRBV2 and TRBJ1-6, is EPEVTQTPSHQVTQMGQEVILRCVPISNHLYFYWYRQILGQKVEFLVSFYNNEISEKSEIFDDQFSVERPDGSNFTLKIRSTKLEDSAMYFCASSRDRNSPLHFGNGTRLTVT.

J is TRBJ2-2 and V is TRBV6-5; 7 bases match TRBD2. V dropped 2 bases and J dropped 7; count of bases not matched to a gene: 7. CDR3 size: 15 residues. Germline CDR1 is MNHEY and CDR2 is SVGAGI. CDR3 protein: CASSYGGSRVGELFF. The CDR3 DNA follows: TGTGCCAGCAGTTACGGCGGGAGCAGGGTCGGGGAGCTGTTTTTT.

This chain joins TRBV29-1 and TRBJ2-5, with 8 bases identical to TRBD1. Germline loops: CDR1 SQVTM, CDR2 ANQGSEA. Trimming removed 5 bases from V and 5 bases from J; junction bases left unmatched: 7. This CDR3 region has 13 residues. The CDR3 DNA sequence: TGCAGCGTTATTACAGGGGGGCGTGAGACCCAGTACTTC. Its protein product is CSVITGGRETQYF.

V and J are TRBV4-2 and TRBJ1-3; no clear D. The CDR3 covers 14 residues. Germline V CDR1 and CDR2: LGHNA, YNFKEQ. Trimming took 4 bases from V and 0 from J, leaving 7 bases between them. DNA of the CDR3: TGTGCCAGCAGCCCCGGCGGCTCTGGAAACACCATATATTTT. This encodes CASSPGGSGNTIYF.

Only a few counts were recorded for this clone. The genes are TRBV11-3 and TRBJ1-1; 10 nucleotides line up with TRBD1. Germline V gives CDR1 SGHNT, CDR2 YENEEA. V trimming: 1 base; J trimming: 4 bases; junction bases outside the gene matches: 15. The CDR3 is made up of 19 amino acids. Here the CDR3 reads CASSLGIGRTGGLGTEAFF. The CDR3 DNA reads TGTGCCAGCAGCTTAGGAATCGGAAGGACAGGGGGGCTGGGCACTGAAGCTTTCTTT.

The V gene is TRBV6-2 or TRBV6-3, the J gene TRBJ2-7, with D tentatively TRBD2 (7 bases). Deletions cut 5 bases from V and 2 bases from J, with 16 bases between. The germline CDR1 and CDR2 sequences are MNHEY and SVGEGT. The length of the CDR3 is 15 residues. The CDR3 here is CASSTRGGGPYEQYF. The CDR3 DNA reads TGTGCCAGCAGTACCCGAGGGGGGGGACCCTACGAGCAGTACTTC.